This T cell receptor beta chain is drawn from a study of T cells in Graves' hyperthyroidism and ophthalmopathy (dated by TCRdb to between 2017 and 2020). About the investigation overall: Peripheral blood was collected at initial diagnosis, before any treatment. Whether ophthalmopathy could be predicted prospectively was tested in an independent validation cohort made up of 18 hyperthyroidism patients plus 17 patients who later progressed to ophthalmopathy. To identify distinguishing TCR V-J signatures, a discovery cohort of about 95 patients was used, comprising some 45 with Graves' ophthalmopathy and 57 with stable Graves' hyperthyroidism. Once sampling was done, hyperthyroidism patients were given methimazole at a starting dose of 30 mg daily, whereas ophthalmopathy patients were given high-dose intravenous methylprednisolone. According to the paper, TCR Vbeta CDR3 sequencing was carried out on about 140 peripheral blood samples, which came from 40 to 45 ophthalmopathy, around 75 hyperthyroidism and about 17 progressor patients. Thyroid tissue and blood T-cell repertoires from over 5 Graves' hyperthyroidism patients were also compared in the study. For training and testing, the 100 or so patients in the discovery cohort were randomly divided in a 7:3 ratio.

A patient counted as having stable Graves' hyperthyroidism if no progression to ophthalmopathy occurred over 18 months of follow-up. Hyperthyroidism patients were aged 18 to 65 years and newly diagnosed, with disease duration of less than 2 months. Any patient with an uncontrolled infection, another autoimmune disease, pregnancy or lactation was excluded. Clinical symptoms, serum thyroxine and TRAb, thyroid ultrasound, and orbital computed tomography formed the basis for the diagnoses. Ficoll-Paque density gradient centrifugation was used to isolate PBMCs from around 10 ml of fresh peripheral blood. Trizol reagent was used to extract total RNA, and RNA quality was then checked on an Agilent 2100 Bioanalyzer. General study outcomes and caveats: No statistical method was used to fix the sample size in advance, and group allocation was not hidden from the investigators. In validation, the model predicted progression to ophthalmopathy with about 71% sensitivity and approximately 74% specificity, a median of 6.5 months before onset. Most expanded thyroid clonotypes (frequency above 0.001) were also detected in blood, a finding suggesting that blood repertoires may reflect thyroid immune responses. Ophthalmopathy was separated from stable hyperthyroidism by a 13 V-J signature model, with approximately 89% sensitivity and approximately 84% specificity obtained in cross-validation and 80%/75% obtained in testing.

Via the germline V gene (reference sequence), CDR1 is LNHNV and CDR2 YYDKDF. V ends up 2 bases short and J 4 bases short, with an unmatched junction base count of 4. The CDR3 contains 14 residues, cysteine and phenylalanine counted. The retained sequence is limited to the CDR3, 42 bases, with the frame set at the first base. This clonotype turned up a few times. Its binding antigen is unknown. Base quality data are lacking; no much larger clone is found one base away. The TCR beta CDR3 regions were amplified from RNA transcripts. For the first round of RT-PCR on the TCR CDR3, the HTBI primer set was used together with the Qiagen OneStep RT-PCR kit. The libraries were constructed in a second round of multiplex PCR and then size-selected and purified. Paired-end sequencing of the libraries was performed with 100 bp reads on an Illumina HiSeq2000. In the source study's methods: Raw data were processed with SOAPnuke, discarding reads with adapters, uncalled bases, mean Phred below 15, or no exact constant-primer or identifier match. COPE v1.2.5 was used to merge high-quality paired reads, and clonotypes were defined as unique nucleotide sequences. Clonotypes were aligned to IMGT TRBV, TRBD and TRBJ reference segments using MiTCR v1.1. Analysis was restricted to V-J combinations with a frequency above 0.0001, which covered about 99% of repertoires. A TCS score was defined as the ratio of F50 (clonal expansion) to E x V (chaos), with BLOSUM62-based TCRdist applied between CDR3 peptides within each V-J. Welch's t-statistics and random forest reduced around 510 V-J features to 10 to 15, which were used in a naive Bayes classifier (R e1071). The similarity between thyroid and blood repertoires was quantified using the Morisita-Horn index. The raw public reads went through TCRdb reprocessing: fastp at Q25, MiXCR clone calling, in-frame beta chains kept. Under each unique CDR3 protein, matching rows form one entry showing the most common genes and DNA. The V and J calls here are based on TCRdb, not the publication. This sample holds just under 750,000 distinct CDR3 sequences; about 35% were observed only once. Together, the top ten hold around 30% of the sample.

The source is a middle-aged woman with Graves' hyperthyroidism. The sequence links TRBV15 to TRBJ1-1; TRBD1 fits 7 bases in the junction. Sequenced material: blood. The CDR3 corresponds to CATSRSRGSTEAFF. At the DNA level, the sequence is TGTGCCACCAGCAGATCCAGGGGGTCCACTGAAGCTTTCTTT.